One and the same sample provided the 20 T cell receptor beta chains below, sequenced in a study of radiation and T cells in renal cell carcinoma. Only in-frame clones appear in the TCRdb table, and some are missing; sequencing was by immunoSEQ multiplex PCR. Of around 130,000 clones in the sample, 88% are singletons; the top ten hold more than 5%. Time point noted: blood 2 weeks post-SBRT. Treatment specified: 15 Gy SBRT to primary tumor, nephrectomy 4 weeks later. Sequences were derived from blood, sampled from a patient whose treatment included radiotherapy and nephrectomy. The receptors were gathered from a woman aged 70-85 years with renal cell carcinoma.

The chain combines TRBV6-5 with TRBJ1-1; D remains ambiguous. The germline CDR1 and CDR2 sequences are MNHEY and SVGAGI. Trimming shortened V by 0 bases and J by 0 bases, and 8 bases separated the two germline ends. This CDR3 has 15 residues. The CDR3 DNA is TGTGCCAGCAGTTACTCAGCCGCTATGAACACTGAAGCTTTCTTT. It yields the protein CASSYSAAMNTEAFF.

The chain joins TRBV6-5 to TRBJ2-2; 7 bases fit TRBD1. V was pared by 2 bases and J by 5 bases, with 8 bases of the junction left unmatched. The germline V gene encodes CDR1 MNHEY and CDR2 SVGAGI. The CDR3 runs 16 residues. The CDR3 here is CASSYATGWGTGELFF. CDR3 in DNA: TGTGCCAGCAGTTACGCGACAGGGTGGGGAACCGGGGAGCTGTTTTTT.

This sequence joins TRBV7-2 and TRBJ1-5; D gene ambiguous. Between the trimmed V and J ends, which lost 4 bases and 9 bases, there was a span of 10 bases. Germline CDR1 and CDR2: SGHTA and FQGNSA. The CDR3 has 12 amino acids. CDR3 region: CASSSISLPQHF. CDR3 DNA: TGTGCCAGCAGCTCTATTTCCTTGCCCCAGCATTTT.

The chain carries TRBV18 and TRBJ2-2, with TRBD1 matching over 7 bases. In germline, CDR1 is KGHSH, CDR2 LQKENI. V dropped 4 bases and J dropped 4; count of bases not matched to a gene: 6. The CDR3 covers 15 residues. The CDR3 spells CASSRGQEITGELFF. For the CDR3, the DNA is TGTGCCAGCTCACGCGGACAGGAAATCACCGGGGAGCTGTTTTTT.

CDR3 bases: TGTGCCAGCAGCCAAGGACTAGTCATGACAGATACGCAGTATTTT. It is translated as CASSQGLVMTDTQYF. The genes are TRBV14 and TRBJ2-3; TRBD2 might be the D (6 bases). With 1 base removed from V and 3 bases from J, the gap between germline ends came to 11 bases. The CDR3 contains 15 residues. Germline CDR1 and CDR2: SGHDN and FVKESK.

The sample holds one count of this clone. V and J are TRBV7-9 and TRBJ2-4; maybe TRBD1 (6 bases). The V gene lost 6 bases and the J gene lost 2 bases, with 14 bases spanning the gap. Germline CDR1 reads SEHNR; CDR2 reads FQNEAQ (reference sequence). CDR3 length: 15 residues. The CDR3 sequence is CASSISGETKNIQYF. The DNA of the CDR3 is TGTGCCAGCAGTATCTCAGGGGAGACCAAAAACATTCAGTACTTC.

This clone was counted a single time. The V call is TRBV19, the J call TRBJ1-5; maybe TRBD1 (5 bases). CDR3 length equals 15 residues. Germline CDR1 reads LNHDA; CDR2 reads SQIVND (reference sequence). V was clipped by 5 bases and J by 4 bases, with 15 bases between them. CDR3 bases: TGTGCCAGTAGTCGGCAGGGTTTTGGGAATCAGCCCCAGCATTTT. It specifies CASSRQGFGNQPQHF.

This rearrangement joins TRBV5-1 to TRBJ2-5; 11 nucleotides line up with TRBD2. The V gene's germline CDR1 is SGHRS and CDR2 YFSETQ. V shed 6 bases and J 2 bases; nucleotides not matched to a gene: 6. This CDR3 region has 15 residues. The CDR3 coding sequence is TGCGCCAGCAAACCTAGCGGGGGGTCACAAGAGACCCAGTACTTC. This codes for CASKPSGGSQETQYF.

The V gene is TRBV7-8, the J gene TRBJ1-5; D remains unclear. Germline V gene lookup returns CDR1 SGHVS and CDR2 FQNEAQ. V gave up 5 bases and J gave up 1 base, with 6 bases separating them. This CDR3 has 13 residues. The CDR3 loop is CASSPGSNQPQHF. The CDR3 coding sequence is TGTGCCAGCAGCCCAGGAAGCAATCAGCCCCAGCATTTT.

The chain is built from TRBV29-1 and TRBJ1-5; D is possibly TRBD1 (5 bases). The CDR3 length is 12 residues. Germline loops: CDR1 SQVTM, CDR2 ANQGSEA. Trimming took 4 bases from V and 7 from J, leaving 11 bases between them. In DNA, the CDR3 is TGCAGCGTTGGGCAGGGTGAGCAGCCCCAGCATTTT. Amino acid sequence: CSVGQGEQPQHF.

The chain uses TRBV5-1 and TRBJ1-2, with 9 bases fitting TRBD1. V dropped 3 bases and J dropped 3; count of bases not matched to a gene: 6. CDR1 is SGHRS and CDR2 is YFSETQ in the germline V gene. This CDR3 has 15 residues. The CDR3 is CASSWGTGWDYGYTF. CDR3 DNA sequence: TGCGCCAGCAGCTGGGGGACAGGGTGGGACTATGGCTACACCTTC.

The CDR3 coding sequence is TGTGCCAGCAGCTTAGAAGGCGGGGCAAGGAATTCACCCCTCCACTTT. It codes for CASSLEGGARNSPLHF. The chain combines TRBV11-2 with TRBJ1-6; a weak D match, TRBD1 (5 bases). V gave up 0 bases and J gave up 7 bases, with 13 bases separating them. The CDR3 extends over 16 amino acids. Looked up from germline, CDR1 is SGHAT and CDR2 is FQNNGV.

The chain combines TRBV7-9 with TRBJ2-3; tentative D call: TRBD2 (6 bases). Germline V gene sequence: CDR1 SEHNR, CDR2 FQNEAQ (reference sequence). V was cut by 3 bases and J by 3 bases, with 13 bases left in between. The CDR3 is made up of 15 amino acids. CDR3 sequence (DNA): TGTGCCAGCAGCTTGGAGGGAAAGGGTACAGATACGCAGTATTTT. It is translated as CASSLEGKGTDTQYF.

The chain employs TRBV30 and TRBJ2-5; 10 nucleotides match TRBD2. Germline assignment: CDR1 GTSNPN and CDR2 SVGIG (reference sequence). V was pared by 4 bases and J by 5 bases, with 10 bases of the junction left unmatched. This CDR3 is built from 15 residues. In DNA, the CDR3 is TGTGCCTGGACTAAGCGGGGGGGCCGGAGGGAGACCCAGTACTTC. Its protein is CAWTKRGGRRETQYF.

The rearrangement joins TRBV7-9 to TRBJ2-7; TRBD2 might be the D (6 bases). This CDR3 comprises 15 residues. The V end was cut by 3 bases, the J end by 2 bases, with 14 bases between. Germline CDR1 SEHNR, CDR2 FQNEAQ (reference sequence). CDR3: CASSLLGTGTYEQYF. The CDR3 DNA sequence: TGTGCCAGCAGCTTGTTGGGGACTGGTACCTACGAGCAGTACTTC.

Here the CDR3 reads CASSLQTGKETQYF. The CDR3 coding sequence is TGCGCCAGCAGCCTCCAGACAGGGAAAGAGACCCAGTACTTC. This rearrangement joins TRBV4-1 to TRBJ2-5; 7 nucleotides line up with TRBD1. Germline V gives CDR1 MGHRA, CDR2 YSYEKL. The CDR3 extends over 14 amino acids. After removal of 4 bases from V and 3 bases from J, the junction contained 5 bases not matched to a gene.

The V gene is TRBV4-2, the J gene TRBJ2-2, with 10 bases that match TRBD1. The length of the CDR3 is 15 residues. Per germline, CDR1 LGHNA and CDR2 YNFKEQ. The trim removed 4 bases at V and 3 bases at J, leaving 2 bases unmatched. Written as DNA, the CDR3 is TGTGCCAGCAGCCCCGGACAGGGGGACACCGGGGAGCTGTTTTTT. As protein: CASSPGQGDTGELFF.

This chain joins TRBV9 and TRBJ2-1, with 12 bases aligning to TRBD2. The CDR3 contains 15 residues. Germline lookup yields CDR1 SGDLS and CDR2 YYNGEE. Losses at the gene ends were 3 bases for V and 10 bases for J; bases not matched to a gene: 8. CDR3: CASSATSGGSGEQFF. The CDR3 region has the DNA TGTGCCAGCAGCGCCACTAGCGGGGGGTCAGGAGAGCAGTTCTTC. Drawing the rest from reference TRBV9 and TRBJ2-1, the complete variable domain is DSGVTQTPKHLITATGQRVTLRCSPRSGDLSVYWYQQSLDQGLQFLIQYYNGEERAKGNILERFSAQQFPDLHSELNLSSLELGDSALYFCASSATSGGSGEQFFGPGTRLTVL.

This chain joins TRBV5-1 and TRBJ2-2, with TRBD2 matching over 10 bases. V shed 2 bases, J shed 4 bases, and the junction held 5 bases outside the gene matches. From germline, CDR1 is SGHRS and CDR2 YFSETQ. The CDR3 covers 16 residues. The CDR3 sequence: CASSLAGGPSTGELFF. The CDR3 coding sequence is TGCGCCAGCAGCTTAGCGGGGGGGCCGAGCACCGGGGAGCTGTTTTTT.

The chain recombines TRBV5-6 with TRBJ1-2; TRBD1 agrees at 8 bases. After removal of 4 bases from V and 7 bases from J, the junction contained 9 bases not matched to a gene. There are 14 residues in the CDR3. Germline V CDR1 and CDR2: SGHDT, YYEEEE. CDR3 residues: CASSPDRARSGYTF. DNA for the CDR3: TGTGCCAGCAGCCCGGACAGGGCTCGGAGTGGCTACACCTTC.